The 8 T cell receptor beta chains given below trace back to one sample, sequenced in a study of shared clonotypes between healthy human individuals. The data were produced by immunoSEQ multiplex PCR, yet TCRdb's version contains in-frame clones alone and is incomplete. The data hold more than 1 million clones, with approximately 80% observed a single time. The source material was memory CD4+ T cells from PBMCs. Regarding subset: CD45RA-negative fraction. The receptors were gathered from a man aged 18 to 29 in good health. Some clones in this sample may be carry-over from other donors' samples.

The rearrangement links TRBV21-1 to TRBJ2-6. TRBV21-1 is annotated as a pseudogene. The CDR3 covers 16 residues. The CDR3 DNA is TGTGCCAGCAGCCAATCTAAGTTGACCGGGGCCAACGTCCTGACTTTC. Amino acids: CASSQSKLTGANVLTF.

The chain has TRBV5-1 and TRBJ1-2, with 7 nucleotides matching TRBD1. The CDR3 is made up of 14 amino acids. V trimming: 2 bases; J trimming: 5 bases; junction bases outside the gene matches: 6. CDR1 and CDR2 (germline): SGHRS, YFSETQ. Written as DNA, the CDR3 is TGCGCCAGCAGCTTCCGACAGGGCCCATATGGCTACACCTTC. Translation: CASSFRQGPYGYTF.

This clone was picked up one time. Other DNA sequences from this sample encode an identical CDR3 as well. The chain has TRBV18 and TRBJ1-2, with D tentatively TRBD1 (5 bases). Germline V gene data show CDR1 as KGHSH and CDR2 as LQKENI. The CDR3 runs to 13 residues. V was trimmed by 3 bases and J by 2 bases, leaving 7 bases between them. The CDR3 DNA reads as TGTGCCAGCTCACCCGAGGGGAACTATGGCTACACCTTC. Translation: CASSPEGNYGYTF.

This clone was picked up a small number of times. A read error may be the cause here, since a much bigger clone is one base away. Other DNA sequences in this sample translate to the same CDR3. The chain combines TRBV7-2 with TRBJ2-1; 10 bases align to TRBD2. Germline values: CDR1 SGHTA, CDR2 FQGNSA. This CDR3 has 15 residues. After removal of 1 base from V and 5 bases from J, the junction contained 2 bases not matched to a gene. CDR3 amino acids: CASSLGLAGNNEQFF. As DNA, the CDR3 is TGTGCCAGCAGCTTAGGACTAGCGGGCAACAATGAGCAGTTCTTC.

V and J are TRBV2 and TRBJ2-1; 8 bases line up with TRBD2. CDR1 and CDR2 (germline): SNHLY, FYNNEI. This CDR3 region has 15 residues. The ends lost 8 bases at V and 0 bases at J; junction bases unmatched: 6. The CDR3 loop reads CASHKGTSSYNEQFF. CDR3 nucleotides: TGTGCCAGCCACAAAGGGACTAGCTCCTACAATGAGCAGTTCTTC.

The CDR3 here is CASTRWNSMNTEAFF. In DNA form, the CDR3 reads TGTGCCAGCACCCGATGGAACAGCATGAACACTGAAGCTTTCTTT. This chain joins TRBV27 and TRBJ1-1; unclear D gene. The CDR3 runs to 15 residues. Germline V gives CDR1 MNHEY, CDR2 SMNVEV (reference sequence). Deletions cut 7 bases from V and 0 bases from J, with 15 bases between.

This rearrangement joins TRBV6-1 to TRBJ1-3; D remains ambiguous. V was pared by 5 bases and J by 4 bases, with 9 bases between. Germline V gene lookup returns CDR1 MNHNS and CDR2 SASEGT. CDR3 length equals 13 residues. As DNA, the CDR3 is TGTGCCAGCAGTCCCGACATCGGAAACACCATATATTTT. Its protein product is CASSPDIGNTIYF.

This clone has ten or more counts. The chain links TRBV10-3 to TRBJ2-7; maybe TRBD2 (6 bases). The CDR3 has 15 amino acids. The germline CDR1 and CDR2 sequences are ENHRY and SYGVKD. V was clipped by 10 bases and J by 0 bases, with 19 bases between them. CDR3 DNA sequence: TGTGCCACGGCCCGGGAGAGGGACTTCTCCTACGAGCAGTACTTC. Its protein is CATARERDFSYEQYF.